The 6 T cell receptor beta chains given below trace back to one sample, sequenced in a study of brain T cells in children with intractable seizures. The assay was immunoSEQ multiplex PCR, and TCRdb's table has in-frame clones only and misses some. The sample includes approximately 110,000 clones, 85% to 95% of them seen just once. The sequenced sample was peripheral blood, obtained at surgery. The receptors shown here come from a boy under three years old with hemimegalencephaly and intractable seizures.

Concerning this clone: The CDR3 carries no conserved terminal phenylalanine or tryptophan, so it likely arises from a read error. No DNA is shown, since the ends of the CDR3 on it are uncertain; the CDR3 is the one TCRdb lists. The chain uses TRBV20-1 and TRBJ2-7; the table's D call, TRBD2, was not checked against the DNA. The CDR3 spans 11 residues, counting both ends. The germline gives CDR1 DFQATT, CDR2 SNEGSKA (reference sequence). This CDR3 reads CSANRVTSRFR.

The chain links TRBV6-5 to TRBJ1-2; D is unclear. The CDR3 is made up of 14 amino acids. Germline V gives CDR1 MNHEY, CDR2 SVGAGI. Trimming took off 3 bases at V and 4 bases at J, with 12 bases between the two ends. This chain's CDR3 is CASSYRDGSYGYTF. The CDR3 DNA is TGTGCCAGCAGTTATCGAGACGGTTCCTATGGCTACACCTTC.

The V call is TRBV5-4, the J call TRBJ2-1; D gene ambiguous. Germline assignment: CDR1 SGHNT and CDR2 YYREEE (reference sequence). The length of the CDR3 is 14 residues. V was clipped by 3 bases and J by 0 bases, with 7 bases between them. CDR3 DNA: TGTGCCAGCAGCTCGGCTAACTCCTACAATGAGCAGTTCTTC. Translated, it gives CASSSANSYNEQFF. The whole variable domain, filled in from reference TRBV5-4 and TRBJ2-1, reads ETGVTQSPTHLIKTRGQQVTLRCSSQSGHNTVSWYQQALGQGPQFIFQYYREEENGRGNFPPRFSGLQFPNYSSELNVNALELDDSALYLCASSSANSYNEQFFGPGTRLTVL.

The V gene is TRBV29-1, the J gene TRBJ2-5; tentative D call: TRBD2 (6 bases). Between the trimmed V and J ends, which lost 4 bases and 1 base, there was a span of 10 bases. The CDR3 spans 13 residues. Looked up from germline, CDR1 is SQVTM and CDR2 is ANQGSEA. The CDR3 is CSVGYSGQETQYF. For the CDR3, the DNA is TGCAGCGTTGGATATAGCGGCCAAGAGACCCAGTACTTC.

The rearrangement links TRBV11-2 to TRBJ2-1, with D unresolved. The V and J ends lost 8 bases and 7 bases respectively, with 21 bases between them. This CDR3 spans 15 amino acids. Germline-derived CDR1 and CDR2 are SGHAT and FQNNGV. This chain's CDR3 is CASGLRGALGNEQFF. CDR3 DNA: TGTGCCAGCGGCCTTAGAGGAGCTCTGGGAAATGAGCAGTTCTTC.

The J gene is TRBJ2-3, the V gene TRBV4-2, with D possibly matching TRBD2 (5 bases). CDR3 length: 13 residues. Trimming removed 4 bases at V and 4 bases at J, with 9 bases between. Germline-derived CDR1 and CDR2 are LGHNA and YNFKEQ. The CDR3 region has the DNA TGTGCCAGCAGCCCCCCGGAGGCAGATACGCAGTATTTT. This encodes CASSPPEADTQYF.